These 26 T cell receptor beta chains came from one sample sequenced in a study of blood T cell repertoires in COVID-19. The data were produced by immunoSEQ multiplex PCR, yet TCRdb's version contains in-frame clones alone and is incomplete. The top ten hold around 2.9% of the sample, which has 110,000 to 150,000 clones, around 89% seen once. Sequencing was carried out using peripheral blood. The receptor set was obtained from a man aged 55 to 70 with active or convalescent COVID-19.

The chain employs TRBV6-2 or TRBV6-3 and TRBJ1-2; perhaps TRBD1 as D (6 bases). The germline V gene has CDR1 MNHEY and CDR2 SVGEGT. Between the trimmed V and J ends, which lost 6 bases and 4 bases, there was a span of 12 bases. The CDR3 is made up of 13 amino acids. The CDR3: CASSSTGFYGYTF. The CDR3 region has the DNA TGTGCCAGCAGCAGCACAGGGTTCTATGGCTACACCTTC.

This chain's CDR3 is CASSLNRGTSPLHF. CDR3 DNA: TGCGCCAGCAGCTTGAACAGGGGTACTTCACCCCTCCACTTT. The genes are TRBV5-1 and TRBJ1-6; 7 nucleotides agree with TRBD1. This CDR3 region has 14 residues. Unmatched junction bases numbered 4, after V lost 1 base and J lost 9 bases. CDR1 SGHRS and CDR2 YFSETQ come from the germline V gene. Using reference TRBV5-1 and TRBJ1-6 for the parts outside the CDR3, the full variable domain is KAGVTQTPRYLIKTRGQQVTLSCSPISGHRSVSWYQQTPGQGLQFLFEYFSETQRNKGNFPGRFSGRQFSNSRSEMNVSTLELGDSALYLCASSLNRGTSPLHFGNGTRLTVT.

V usage is TRBV7-2 and J usage is TRBJ2-7, with D unclear. This CDR3 is built from 11 residues. The germline V and J ends were trimmed by 5 bases and 5 bases, with 7 bases remaining between them. Germline V gene lookup returns CDR1 SGHTA and CDR2 FQGNSA. CDR3 amino acids: CASSILNEQYF. In nucleotides, the CDR3 is TGTGCCAGCAGCATTCTTAACGAGCAGTACTTC.

This chain uses TRBV7-2 with TRBJ1-1; D might be TRBD1 (5 bases). Germline V CDR1 and CDR2: SGHTA, FQGNSA. V was cut by 1 base and J by 7 bases, with 13 bases left in between. This CDR3 comprises 14 residues. CDR3 in DNA: TGTGCCAGCAGCTTAGAAGGCCACGGGGGTGAAGCTTTCTTT. Its translation: CASSLEGHGGEAFF.

This chain joins TRBV19 and TRBJ1-5, with D unclear. With 3 bases removed from V and 3 bases from J, the gap between germline ends came to 9 bases. The CDR3 contains 14 residues. CDR1 LNHDA and CDR2 SQIVND come from the germline V gene (reference sequence). In DNA form, the CDR3 reads TGTGCCAGTAGTATCCGTGGGCTCAATCAGCCCCAGCATTTT. This translates into CASSIRGLNQPQHF.

This clone was detected only once. This chain uses TRBV4-2 with TRBJ2-7; the match to TRBD2 covers 10 bases. The CDR3 is made up of 15 amino acids. Germline CDR1 and CDR2: LGHNA and YNFKEQ. V was pared by 5 bases and J by 2 bases, with 6 bases of the junction left unmatched. The CDR3 DNA is TGTGCCAGCAGCTCTGGACTAGCGGTGCCCTACGAGCAGTACTTC. This translates into CASSSGLAVPYEQYF.

The CDR3 sequence: CASSTRTTGTDTQYF. The CDR3 DNA follows: TGTGCCAGCAGCACACGGACTACCGGCACAGATACGCAGTATTTT. The chain links TRBV9 to TRBJ2-3; D may be TRBD2 (6 bases). The CDR3 sequence is 15 residues long. Germline values: CDR1 SGDLS, CDR2 YYNGEE. V lost 4 bases and J 1 base, leaving 13 bases between the germline ends.

The chain carries TRBV28 and TRBJ1-3; D is perhaps TRBD1 (5 bases). Trimming removed 8 bases from V and 0 bases from J, with 14 bases in between. The germline gives CDR1 MDHEN, CDR2 SYDVKM. CDR3 length: 15 amino acids. DNA of the CDR3: TGTGCCAGCTCTCCACGGGGGAGCTCTGGAAACACCATATATTTT. As protein: CASSPRGSSGNTIYF.

CDR3 in amino acids: CASNGYSRGPLNTEAFF. The CDR3 DNA is TGTGCCAGCAACGGATATTCCAGGGGACCGCTGAACACTGAAGCTTTCTTT. The chain carries TRBV21-1 and TRBJ1-1; whether TRBD1, the table's D call, matches the DNA was not checked. TRBV21-1 is labeled a pseudogene. The CDR3 extends over 17 amino acids.

The chain is built from TRBV5-4 and TRBJ1-4; TRBD1 agrees at 7 bases. J gave up 7 bases and V 4 bases, and 10 bases lay outside the gene matches. Germline loops: CDR1 SGHNT, CDR2 YYREEE (reference sequence). The CDR3 spans 15 residues. Written as DNA, the CDR3 is TGTGCCAGCAGCGCCGCGGGCGGGACAGCTGAAAAACTGTTTTTT. Translated, it gives CASSAAGGTAEKLFF.

This chain joins TRBV7-7 and TRBJ1-6, with 9 bases fitting TRBD1. CDR1 and CDR2 from the germline V gene are SSHAT and FNYEAQ (reference sequence). V lost 8 bases to trimming and J lost 4 bases; unmatched junction nucleotides: 15. The CDR3 loop spans 18 amino acids. The CDR3 DNA reads as TGTGCCAGCCTATCCGGGACAGGGAAAGGGGAATATAATTCACCCCTCCACTTT. Protein product: CASLSGTGKGEYNSPLHF.

CDR3 nucleotide sequence: TGTGCCAGCTCAATGGGACAGCCTTTAACAGATACGCAGTATTTT. Residues: CASSMGQPLTDTQYF. The gene calls are TRBV7-2 and TRBJ2-3, with 7 bases matching TRBD1. Germline CDR1 and CDR2: SGHTA and FQGNSA. The ends lost 8 bases at V and 3 bases at J; junction bases unmatched: 11. The CDR3 length is 15 residues.

In the case of this clone: One junction end does not reproduce the germline sequence, and a read error may be involved. V is TRBV25-1 and J is TRBJ1-2; weak D call: TRBD1 (5 bases). CDR3 length: 12 amino acids. Looked up from germline, CDR1 is MGHDK and CDR2 is SYGVNS. CDR3 sequence reads: CASMTEIYRYTF. CDR3 nucleotide sequence: TGTGCCAGCATGACAGAGATCTATCGCTACACCTTC.

The gene calls are TRBV2 and TRBJ1-2; 8 bases are shared with TRBD1. V was pared by 8 bases and J by 7 bases, with 9 bases of the junction left unmatched. Germline-derived CDR1 and CDR2 are SNHLY and FYNNEI. The CDR3 is 13 amino acids. CDR3 protein: CASFAQGASGYTF. CDR3 nucleotide sequence: TGTGCCAGCTTCGCTCAGGGGGCGAGTGGCTACACCTTC.

The chain is built from TRBV24-1 and TRBJ1-5; 7 bases fit TRBD1. V lost 11 bases, J lost 2 bases, and 2 bases stayed unmatched. The germline V gene encodes CDR1 KGHDR and CDR2 SFDVKD. The CDR3 is made up of 12 amino acids. CDR3 in DNA: TGTGCCAGCGGACAGGGCAATCAGCCCCAGCATTTT. It encodes CASGQGNQPQHF.

This clone was seen only once. The chain uses TRBV7-2 and TRBJ1-3, with D possibly being TRBD1 (6 bases). The CDR3 extends over 15 amino acids. V was clipped by 3 bases and J by 2 bases, with 11 bases between them. The V gene's germline CDR1 is SGHTA and CDR2 FQGNSA. The CDR3 nucleotides read TGTGCCAGCAGCTTTCAGGGGCAGCCTGGAAACACCATATATTTT. Amino acids: CASSFQGQPGNTIYF.

The chain couples TRBV5-1 to TRBJ1-4; D is possibly TRBD1 (5 bases). CDR1 is SGHRS and CDR2 is YFSETQ in the germline V gene. This CDR3 is built from 16 residues. Trimming removed 4 bases from V and 3 bases from J, with 16 bases in between. The CDR3 spells CASSPGVRTANEKLFF. DNA for the CDR3: TGCGCCAGCAGCCCGGGGGTGAGGACCGCTAATGAAAAACTGTTTTTT.

The chain couples TRBV28 to TRBJ1-3; D is possibly TRBD1 (6 bases). V was shortened by 6 bases and J by 4 bases, with 19 bases between the two germline ends. The CDR3 consists of 16 residues. Germline CDR1 MDHEN, CDR2 SYDVKM. The CDR3 region is CASSHQLQGPGNTIYF. CDR3 DNA sequence: TGTGCCAGCAGCCACCAATTACAGGGTCCGGGAAACACCATATATTTT.

The chain uses TRBV19 and TRBJ1-4; maybe TRBD1 (6 bases). Per the germline V gene, CDR1 is LNHDA and CDR2 is SQIVND (reference sequence). The CDR3 is 15 residues long. Trimming removed 4 bases at V and 0 bases at J, with 9 bases between. CDR3 amino acids: CASSTRGATNEKLFF. The CDR3 region has the DNA TGTGCCAGTAGTACCAGGGGAGCAACTAATGAAAAACTGTTTTTT.

This clone appeared a few times. J is TRBJ2-1 and V is TRBV3-1 (or the pseudogene TRBV3-2); 8 nucleotides agree with TRBD1. Trimming at V came to 4 bases and at J to 6 bases, leaving 8 bases not matched to a gene. This CDR3 has 15 residues. Germline V gene lookup returns CDR1 LGHDT and CDR2 YNNKEL (reference sequence). The DNA of the CDR3 is TGTGCCAGCAGCCGAGACAGGGGTCGTTTCAATGAGCAGTTCTTC. Translating gives CASSRDRGRFNEQFF.

The chain employs TRBV7-6 and TRBJ1-1; no clear D gene. V dropped 1 base and J dropped 2 bases, with 11 bases sitting between them. CDR3 length: 15 amino acids. Per the germline V gene, CDR1 is SGHVS and CDR2 is FNYEAQ. CDR3 amino acids: CASSLGHGSNTEAFF. DNA of the CDR3: TGTGCCAGCAGCTTAGGTCACGGTTCAAACACTGAAGCTTTCTTT.

V gene TRBV5-1 combines with J gene TRBJ2-3; D not certain. In germline, CDR1 is SGHRS, CDR2 YFSETQ. Trimming left V 3 bases short and J 2 bases short, with 10 bases between. The CDR3 extends over 14 amino acids. CDR3 in amino acids: CASSSASPTDTQYF. CDR3 coding DNA: TGCGCCAGCAGCTCCGCGTCACCCACAGATACGCAGTATTTT.

V gene TRBV10-3 combines with J gene TRBJ1-1; possible D gene TRBD1, 6 bases. The CDR3 has 13 residues. Trimming cost V 6 bases and J 6 bases, with 14 bases left between them. Germline values: CDR1 ENHRY, CDR2 SYGVKD. The CDR3 DNA sequence: TGTGCCATCAGCCCAGGGGTAAGGGCTGAAGCTTTCTTT. It is translated as CAISPGVRAEAFF.

V gene TRBV10-3 combines with J gene TRBJ2-1; TRBD2 might be the D (6 bases). This CDR3 has 13 residues. Trimming left V 1 base short and J 9 bases short, with 10 bases between. Germline V gene sequence: CDR1 ENHRY, CDR2 SYGVKD. CDR3 DNA sequence: TGTGCCATCAGTGAGTTCGAGGAGGGTGAGCAGTTCTTC. This sequence encodes CAISEFEEGEQFF.

V usage is TRBV7-9 and J usage is TRBJ1-1, with D hard to call. The germline V gene has CDR1 SEHNR and CDR2 FQNEAQ (reference sequence). This CDR3 comprises 14 residues. V shed 11 bases and J shed 7 bases, with 23 bases lying between them. The CDR3 reads CAGELTPESIEAFF. The CDR3 DNA reads TGTGCCGGAGAATTGACCCCTGAATCGATTGAAGCTTTCTTT.

This clone was counted once. The rearrangement links TRBV7-2 to TRBJ2-5; 11 bases align to TRBD2. The CDR3 length is 16 residues. CDR1 is SGHTA and CDR2 is FQGNSA in the germline V gene. With V trimmed by 1 base and J by 7 bases, 8 bases remained unmatched. CDR3 region: CASSLVASGGLATQYF. DNA for the CDR3: TGTGCCAGCAGCTTAGTCGCTAGCGGGGGGCTCGCGACCCAGTACTTC. Full variable domain (outside the CDR3, taken from reference TRBV7-2 and TRBJ2-5): GAGVSQSPSNKVTEKGKDVELRCDPISGHTALYWYRQSLGQGLEFLIYFQGNSAPDKSGLPSDRFSAERTGGSVSTLTIQRTQQEDSAVYLCASSLVASGGLATQYFGPGTRLLVL.